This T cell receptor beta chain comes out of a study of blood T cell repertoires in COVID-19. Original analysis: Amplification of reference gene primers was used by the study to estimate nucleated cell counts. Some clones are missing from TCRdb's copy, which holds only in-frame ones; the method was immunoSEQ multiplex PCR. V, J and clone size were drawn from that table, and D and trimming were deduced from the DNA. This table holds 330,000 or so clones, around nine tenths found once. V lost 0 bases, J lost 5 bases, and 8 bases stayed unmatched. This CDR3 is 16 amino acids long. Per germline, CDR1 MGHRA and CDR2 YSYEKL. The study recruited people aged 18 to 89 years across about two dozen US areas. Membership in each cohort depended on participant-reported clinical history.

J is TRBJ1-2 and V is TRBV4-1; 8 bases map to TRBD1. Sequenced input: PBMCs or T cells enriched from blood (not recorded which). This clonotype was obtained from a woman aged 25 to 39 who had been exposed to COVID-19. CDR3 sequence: CASSQESQGARYGYTF. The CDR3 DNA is TGCGCCAGCAGCCAAGAGTCGCAGGGGGCGCGGTATGGCTACACCTTC.